Below are 6 T cell receptor beta chains sequenced from a single sample in a study of blood T cell repertoires in COVID-19. Sequencing was performed with immunoSEQ multiplex PCR; in TCRdb, only in-frame clones are kept and a portion is missing. Among approximately 200,000 clones listed, more than 75% were seen once. The sequencing input was PBMCs or T cells enriched from blood (not recorded which). The receptors come from a woman aged 40 to 50 with acute COVID-19.

V is TRBV2 and J is TRBJ1-5; 8 bases are a match to TRBD1. The V segment lost 7 bases and the J segment 1 base; nucleotides outside the gene matches: 9. The CDR3 contains 16 residues. Germline V gene sequence: CDR1 SNHLY, CDR2 FYNNEI. The CDR3 loop reads CASTLDRDRSNQPQHF. Written as DNA, the CDR3 is TGTGCCAGCACACTAGACCGGGACAGGAGCAATCAGCCCCAGCATTTT.

The chain links TRBV5-6 to TRBJ1-2, with TRBD1 matching over 8 bases. The CDR3 has 14 amino acids. Germline CDR1 reads SGHDT; CDR2 reads YYEEEE. The V gene end was trimmed by 0 bases and the J gene end by 6 bases; junction bases not matched to a gene: 4. This CDR3 reads CASSLAGQGDGYTF. CDR3 in DNA: TGTGCCAGCAGCTTGGCCGGACAGGGAGATGGCTACACCTTC.

The chain uses TRBV28 and TRBJ1-5; D call uncertain. The CDR3 sequence is 13 residues long. Trimming cost V 6 bases and J 5 bases, with 11 bases left between them. The germline V gene encodes CDR1 MDHEN and CDR2 SYDVKM. CDR3 sequence (DNA): TGTGCCAGCAGCCGATCGGTCGATCAGCCCCAGCATTTT. Protein product: CASSRSVDQPQHF.

The J gene is TRBJ1-5, the V gene TRBV3-1 (or the pseudogene TRBV3-2); no firm D call. The CDR3 spans 14 residues. Per germline, CDR1 LGHDT and CDR2 YNNKEL (reference sequence). V was pared by 0 bases and J by 4 bases, with 7 bases between. This chain's CDR3 is CASSQEGRNQPQHF. CDR3 nucleotides: TGTGCCAGCAGCCAAGAGGGCAGGAATCAGCCCCAGCATTTT.

The CDR3 here is CASSLRRGDYGYTF. In DNA form, the CDR3 reads TGTGCCAGCAGTTTACGGAGAGGCGACTATGGCTACACCTTC. The gene calls are TRBV27 and TRBJ1-2; no definite D call. This CDR3 contains 14 residues. Germline CDR1 reads MNHEY; CDR2 reads SMNVEV (reference sequence). The V and J ends lost 2 bases and 3 bases respectively, with 10 bases between them.

The rearrangement links TRBV4-3 to TRBJ2-5; D might be TRBD2 (6 bases). Germline CDR1 and CDR2: LGHNA and YSLEER. The CDR3 consists of 16 residues. Trimming took off 0 bases at V and 7 bases at J, with 18 bases between the two ends. CDR3 DNA: TGCGCCAGCAGCCAAGAGGTACTAGCCTCAACAGGGACCCAGTACTTC. Translated: CASSQEVLASTGTQYF.